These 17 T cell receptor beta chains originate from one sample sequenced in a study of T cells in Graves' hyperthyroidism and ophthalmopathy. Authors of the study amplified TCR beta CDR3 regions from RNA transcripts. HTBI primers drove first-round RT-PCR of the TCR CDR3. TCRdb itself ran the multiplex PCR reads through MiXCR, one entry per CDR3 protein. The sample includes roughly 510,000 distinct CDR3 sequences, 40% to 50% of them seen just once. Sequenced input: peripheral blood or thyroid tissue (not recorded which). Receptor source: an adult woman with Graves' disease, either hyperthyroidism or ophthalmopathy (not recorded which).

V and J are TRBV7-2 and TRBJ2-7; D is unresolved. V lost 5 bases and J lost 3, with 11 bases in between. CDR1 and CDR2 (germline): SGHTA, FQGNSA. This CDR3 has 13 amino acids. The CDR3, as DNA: TGTGCCAGCAGCCGACGGATAGACTACGAGCAGTACTTC. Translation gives CASSRRIDYEQYF.

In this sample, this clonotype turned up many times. The CDR3 region is CASSWRTSSGANVLTF. The CDR3 DNA follows: TGCGCCAGCAGCTGGCGGACGTCTTCTGGGGCCAACGTCCTGACTTTC. The V gene is TRBV5-1, the J gene TRBJ2-6; D unresolved. V was pared by 3 bases and J by 1 base, with 11 bases between. The CDR3 is 16 residues long. The germline V gene encodes CDR1 SGHRS and CDR2 YFSETQ.

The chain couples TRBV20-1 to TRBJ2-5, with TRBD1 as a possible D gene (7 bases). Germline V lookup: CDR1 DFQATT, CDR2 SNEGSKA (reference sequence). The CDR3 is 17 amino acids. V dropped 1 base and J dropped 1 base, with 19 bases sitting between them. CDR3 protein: CSARAGGLGYLQETQYF. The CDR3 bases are TGCAGTGCTAGAGCAGGGGGGTTAGGGTATCTCCAAGAGACCCAGTACTTC.

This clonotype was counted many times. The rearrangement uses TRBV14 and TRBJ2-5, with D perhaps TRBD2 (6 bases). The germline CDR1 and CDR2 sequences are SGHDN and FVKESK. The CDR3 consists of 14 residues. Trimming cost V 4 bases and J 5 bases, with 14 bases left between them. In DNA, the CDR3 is TGTGCCAGCAGCCCTCTCGGAGGGGCGGAGACCCAGTACTTC. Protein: CASSPLGGAETQYF.

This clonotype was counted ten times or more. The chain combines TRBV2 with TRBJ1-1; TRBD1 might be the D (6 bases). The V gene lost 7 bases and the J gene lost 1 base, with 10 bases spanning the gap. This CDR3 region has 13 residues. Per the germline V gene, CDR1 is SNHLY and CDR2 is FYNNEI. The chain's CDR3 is CASTGTRNTEAFF. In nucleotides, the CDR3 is TGTGCCAGCACAGGGACACGGAACACTGAAGCTTTCTTT. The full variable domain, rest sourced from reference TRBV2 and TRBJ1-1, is EPEVTQTPSHQVTQMGQEVILRCVPISNHLYFYWYRQILGQKVEFLVSFYNNEISEKSEIFDDQFSVERPDGSNFTLKIRSTKLEDSAMYFCASTGTRNTEAFFGQGTRLTVV.

The CDR3 sequence: CASSFRDGPNYGYTF. The CDR3 coding sequence is TGTGCCAGCAGCTTTAGGGACGGTCCTAACTATGGCTACACCTTC. The V call is TRBV9, the J call TRBJ1-2; a weak D match, TRBD1 (5 bases). Trimming pared 4 bases from V and 0 bases from J, leaving 13 bases between. This CDR3 is 15 amino acids long. Germline V gives CDR1 SGDLS, CDR2 YYNGEE. Supplemented by reference TRBV9 and TRBJ1-2, the full variable domain reads DSGVTQTPKHLITATGQRVTLRCSPRSGDLSVYWYQQSLDQGLQFLIQYYNGEERAKGNILERFSAQQFPDLHSELNLSSLELGDSALYFCASSFRDGPNYGYTFGSGTRLTVV.

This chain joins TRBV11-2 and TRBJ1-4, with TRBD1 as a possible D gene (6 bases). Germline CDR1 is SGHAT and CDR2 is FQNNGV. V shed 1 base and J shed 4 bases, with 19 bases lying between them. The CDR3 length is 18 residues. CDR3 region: CASSLGFGGASGNEKLFF. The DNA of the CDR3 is TGTGCCAGCAGCTTAGGATTCGGGGGGGCATCGGGTAATGAAAAACTGTTTTTT. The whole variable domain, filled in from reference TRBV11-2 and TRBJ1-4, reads EAGVAQSPRYKIIEKRQSVAFWCNPISGHATLYWYQQILGQGPKLLIQFQNNGVVDDSQLPKDRFSAERLKGVDSTLKIQPAKLEDSAVYLCASSLGFGGASGNEKLFFGSGTQLSVL.

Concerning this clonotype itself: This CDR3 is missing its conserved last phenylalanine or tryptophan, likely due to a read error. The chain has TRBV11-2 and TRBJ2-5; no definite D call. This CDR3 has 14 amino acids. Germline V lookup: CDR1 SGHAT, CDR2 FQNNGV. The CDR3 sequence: CASSLTGQQEAQYL. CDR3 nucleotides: TGTGCCAGCAGCTTAACTGGGCAGCAAGAGGCCCAGTACCTC.

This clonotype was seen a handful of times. DNA of the CDR3: TGCAGCGTTGCCCGCGGGACAGGGCCTTATGGCTACACCTTC. Its protein product is CSVARGTGPYGYTF. This chain uses TRBV29-1 with TRBJ1-2; 9 bases map to TRBD1. Germline V gene data show CDR1 as SQVTM and CDR2 as ANQGSEA. V lost 4 bases, J lost 5 bases, and 8 bases stayed unmatched. The CDR3 is 14 residues long.

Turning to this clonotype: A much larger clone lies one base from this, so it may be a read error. The CDR3 is CASGPETPKTQYF. DNA of the CDR3: TGTGCCAGCGGCCCGGAGACTCCGAAGACCCAGTACTTC. The V call is TRBV5-4, the J call TRBJ2-5, with D unclear. Germline CDR1 is SGHNT and CDR2 is YYREEE (reference sequence). The V end lost 7 bases, the J end lost 6 bases, and 16 bases lay between the germline ends. The CDR3 has 13 amino acids.

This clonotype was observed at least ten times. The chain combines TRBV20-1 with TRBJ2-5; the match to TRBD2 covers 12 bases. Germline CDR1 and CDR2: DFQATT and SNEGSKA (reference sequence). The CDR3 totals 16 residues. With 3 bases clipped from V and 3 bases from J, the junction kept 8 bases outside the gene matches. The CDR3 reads CSASNPTSGSEETQYF. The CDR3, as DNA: TGCAGTGCTAGTAATCCGACTAGCGGGAGCGAAGAGACCCAGTACTTC.

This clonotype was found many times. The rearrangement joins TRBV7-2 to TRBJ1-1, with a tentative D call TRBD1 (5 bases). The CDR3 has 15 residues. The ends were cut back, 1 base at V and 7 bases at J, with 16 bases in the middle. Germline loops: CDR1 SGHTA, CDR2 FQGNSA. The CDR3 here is CASSLVGRGEGEAFF. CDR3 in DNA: TGTGCCAGCAGCTTAGTAGGTCGGGGCGAGGGTGAAGCTTTCTTT.

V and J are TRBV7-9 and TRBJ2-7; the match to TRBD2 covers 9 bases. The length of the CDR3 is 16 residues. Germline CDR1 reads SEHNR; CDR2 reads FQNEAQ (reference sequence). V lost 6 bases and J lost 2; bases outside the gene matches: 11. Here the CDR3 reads CASRPPAGGFAYEQYF. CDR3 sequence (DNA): TGTGCCAGCAGGCCACCCGCGGGAGGGTTCGCCTACGAGCAGTACTTC.

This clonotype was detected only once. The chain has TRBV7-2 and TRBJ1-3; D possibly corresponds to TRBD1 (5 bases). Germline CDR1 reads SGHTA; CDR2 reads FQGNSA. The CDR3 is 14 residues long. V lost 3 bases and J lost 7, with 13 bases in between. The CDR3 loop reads CASSLAGRVNTIYF. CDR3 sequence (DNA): TGTGCCAGCAGCTTGGCCGGCAGGGTGAACACCATATATTTT.

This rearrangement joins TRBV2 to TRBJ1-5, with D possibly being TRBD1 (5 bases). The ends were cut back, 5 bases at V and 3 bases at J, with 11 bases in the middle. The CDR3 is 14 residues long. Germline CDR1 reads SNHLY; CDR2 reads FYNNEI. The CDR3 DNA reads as TGTGCCAGCAGTTTCGCCGGGACCAATCAGCCCCAGCATTTT. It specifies CASSFAGTNQPQHF.

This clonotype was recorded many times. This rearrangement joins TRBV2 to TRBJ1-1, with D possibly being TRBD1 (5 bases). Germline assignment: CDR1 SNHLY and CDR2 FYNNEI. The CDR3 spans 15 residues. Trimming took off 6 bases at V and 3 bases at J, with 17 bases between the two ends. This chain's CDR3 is CASRAVGARDTEAFF. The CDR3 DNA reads TGTGCCAGCAGGGCCGTCGGGGCCCGGGACACTGAAGCTTTCTTT.

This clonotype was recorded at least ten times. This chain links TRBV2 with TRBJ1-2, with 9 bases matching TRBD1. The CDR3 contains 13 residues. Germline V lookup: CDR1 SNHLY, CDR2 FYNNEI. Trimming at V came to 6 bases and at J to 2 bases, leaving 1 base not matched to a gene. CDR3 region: CASRTGGNYGYTF. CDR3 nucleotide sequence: TGTGCCAGCAGGACAGGGGGGAACTATGGCTACACCTTC.